This TCR beta chain is drawn from a study of blood T cell repertoires in COVID-19. Study in general: Spain, Italy and the United States supplied samples that represented acute and convalescent COVID-19. T cells, B-cell-depleted T cells, or PBMCs provided the cDNA or gDNA that served as material.

How the authors handled the data: Reference gene primer amplification gave estimated nucleated cell counts. Profiling relied on immunoSEQ multiplex PCR, and the TCRdb table lists in-frame clones only, not all of them. V and J calls plus clone size are reproduced from that table; the DNA served to infer D and trimming. The sample consists of roughly 140,000 clones, about 85% of them appearing once. The sequencing input was peripheral blood. The TCR was taken from a woman between 55 and 75 years old with active or convalescent COVID-19.

This chain's CDR3 is CASSLDGTGGHNEQFF. CDR3 nucleotides: TGTGCCAGCAGCTTAGATGGGACAGGGGGCCACAATGAGCAGTTCTTC. The chain recombines TRBV7-2 with TRBJ2-1, with 12 bases aligning to TRBD1. There are 16 residues in the CDR3. The V segment lost 1 base and the J segment 5 bases; nucleotides outside the gene matches: 3. Germline V gene sequence: CDR1 SGHTA, CDR2 FQGNSA.